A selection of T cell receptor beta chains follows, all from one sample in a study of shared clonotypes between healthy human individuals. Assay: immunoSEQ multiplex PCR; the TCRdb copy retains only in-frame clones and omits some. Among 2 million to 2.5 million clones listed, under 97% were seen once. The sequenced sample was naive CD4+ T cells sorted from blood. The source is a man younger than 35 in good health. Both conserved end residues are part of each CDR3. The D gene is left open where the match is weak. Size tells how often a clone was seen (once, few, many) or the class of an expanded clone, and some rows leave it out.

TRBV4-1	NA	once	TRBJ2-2	TGCGCCAGCAGCAAACCGGGACTGCTATCTGGGGAGCTGTTTTTT	CASSKPGLLSGELFF
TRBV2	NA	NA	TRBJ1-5	TGTGCCAGCGAAAAGGTATGGTTGAGTCAGCCCCAGCATTTT	CASEKVWLSQPQHF
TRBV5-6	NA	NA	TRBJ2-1	TGTGCCAGCAGCTTGGGTCCCGGGACTCTGAATGAGCAGTTCTTC	CASSLGPGTLNEQFF
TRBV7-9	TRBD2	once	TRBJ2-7	TGTGCCAGCAGCTTAGATGGGACTAGCGGGTCCAAGGGGGGCTACGAGCAGTACTTC	CASSLDGTSGSKGGYEQYF
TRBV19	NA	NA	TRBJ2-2	TGTGCCACTAAGAATACAATTGTTGCCGGGGAGCTGTTTTTT	CATKNTIVAGELFF
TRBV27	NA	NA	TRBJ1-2	TGTGCCAGCAGTTCCCAACGGGGACGGGGCTATGGCTACACCTTC	CASSSQRGRGYGYTF
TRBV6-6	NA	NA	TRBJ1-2	TGTGCCAGCAGTTACCTCGGAGGCAGTAACTATGGCTACACCTTC	CASSYLGGSNYGYTF
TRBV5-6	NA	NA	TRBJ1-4	TGTGCCAGCAGCTTATCACTCGCAACTAATGAAAAACTGTTTTTT	CASSLSLATNEKLFF
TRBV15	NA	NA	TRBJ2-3	TGTGCCACCAGCAGAGTGGGTAGCGGCACAGATACGCAGTATTTT	CATSRVGSGTDTQYF
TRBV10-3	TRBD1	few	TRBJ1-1	TGTGCCATCAGTGAGTCGACAGGGACCACTGAAGCTTTCTTT	CAISESTGTTEAFF
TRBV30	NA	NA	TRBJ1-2	TGTGCCTGGAGCCCTAGGAACTCATATGGCTACACCTTC	CAWSPRNSYGYTF
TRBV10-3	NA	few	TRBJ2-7	TGTGCCATCAGTGATGGAGACGGATCCTACGAGCAGTACTTC	CAISDGDGSYEQYF
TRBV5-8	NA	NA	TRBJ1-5	TGTGCCAGCAGCTTGGAATCCAGGGTAAAAAATCAGCCCCAGCATTTT	CASSLESRVKNQPQHF
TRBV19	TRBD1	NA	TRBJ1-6	TGTGCCAGTAGAGAACAGGGGAATTCACCCCTCCACTTT	CASREQGNSPLHF
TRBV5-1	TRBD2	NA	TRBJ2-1	TGCGCCAGCAGAGCTCTAGCGGGCTCCTACAATGAGCAGTTCTTC	CASRALAGSYNEQFF
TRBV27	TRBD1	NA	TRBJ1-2	TGTGCCAGCAGTTCGGGACAGCTTAACTATGGCTACACCTTC	CASSSGQLNYGYTF
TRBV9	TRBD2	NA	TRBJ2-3	TGTGCCAGCAGCCTCGCGGGGGCAGATACGCAGTATTTT	CASSLAGADTQYF
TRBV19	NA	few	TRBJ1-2	TGTGCCAGTAGTACGGACCGGCTCTATGGCTACACCTTC	CASSTDRLYGYTF
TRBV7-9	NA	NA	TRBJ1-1	TGTGCCAGCAGCTCTCCCGGGCCCCGGGAAGCTTTCTTT	CASSSPGPREAFF
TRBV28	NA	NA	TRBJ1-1	TGTGCCAGCAGTTTAGGAGAATTGAACACTGAAGCTTTCTTT	CASSLGELNTEAFF
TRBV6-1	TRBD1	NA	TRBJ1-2	TGTGCCAGCAGTGAACTCGGCAGGGGGAACTATGGCTACACCTTC	CASSELGRGNYGYTF
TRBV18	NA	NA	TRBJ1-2	TGTGCCAGCTCAGATACAGAGCGCTATGGCTACACCTTC	CASSDTERYGYTF
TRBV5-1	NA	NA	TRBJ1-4	TGCGCCAGCAGCTTGGACTTTTTTGCTAATGAAAAACTGTTTTTT	CASSLDFFANEKLFF
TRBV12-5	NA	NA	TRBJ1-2	TGTGCTAGTGGCCAGATGGGGAACTATGGCTACACCTTC	CASGQMGNYGYTF
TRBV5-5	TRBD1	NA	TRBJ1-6	TGTGCCAGCAGCTGGGGGACAGGGGCGAATAATTCACCCCTCCACTTT	CASSWGTGANNSPLHF
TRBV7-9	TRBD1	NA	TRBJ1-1	TGTGCCAGCAGCCCCAGAGGCACAGGGGGTCAGAACACTGAAGCTTTCTTT	CASSPRGTGGQNTEAFF
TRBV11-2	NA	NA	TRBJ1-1	TGTGCCAGCAGCTTAGTTCGATACCAGAAAGGGATTATGAACACTGAAGCTTTCTTT	CASSLVRYQKGIMNTEAFF
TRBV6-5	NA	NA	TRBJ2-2	TGTGCCAGCAGCCCTCCTAGGCTGAACGGGGAGCTGTTTTTT	CASSPPRLNGELFF
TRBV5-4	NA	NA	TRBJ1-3	TGTGCCAGCAGCCCGGGAAGCTCTGGAAACACCATATATTTT	CASSPGSSGNTIYF
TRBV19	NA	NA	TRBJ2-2	TGTGCCAGTAGTAAATCGCAGGGGCGATTCGTCGGGGAGCTGTTTTTT	CASSKSQGRFVGELFF
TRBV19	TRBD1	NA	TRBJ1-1	TGTGCCAGTAGTACCGGGACAGGGGTGAGTGAAGCTTTCTTT	CASSTGTGVSEAFF
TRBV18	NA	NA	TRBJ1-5	TGTGCCAGCTCACCAGGACATAATAGCAATCAGCCCCAGCATTTT	CASSPGHNSNQPQHF
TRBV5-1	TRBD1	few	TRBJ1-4	TGCGCCAGCAGCTCCGGGACAGGGAATGAAAAACTGTTTTTT	CASSSGTGNEKLFF
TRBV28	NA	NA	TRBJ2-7	TGTGCCAGCAGTTTCAGGAATTCCTACGAGCAGTACTTC	CASSFRNSYEQYF
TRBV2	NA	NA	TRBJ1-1	TGTGCCAGCACCATAGAGGGGAACACTGAAGCTTTCTTT	CASTIEGNTEAFF
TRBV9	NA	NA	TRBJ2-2	TGTGCCAGCAGCCTCGCCCAGAGGGTAACCGGGGAGCTGTTTTTT	CASSLAQRVTGELFF
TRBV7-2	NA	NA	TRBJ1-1	TGTGCCAGCAGCTTTGGTGCCCGGTGGGCTTTCTTT	CASSFGARWAFF
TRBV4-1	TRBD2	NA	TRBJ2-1	TGCGCCAGCAGCCAGGGGACTAGCGGGAACAGGGGTGAGCAGTTCTTC	CASSQGTSGNRGEQFF
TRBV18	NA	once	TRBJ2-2	TGTGCCAGCTCACCCCCCGGGGGACGAAACACCGGGGAGCTGTTTTTT	CASSPPGGRNTGELFF
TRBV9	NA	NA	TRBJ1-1	TGTGCCAGCAGCGTACAGGGAGCGAACACTGAAGCTTTCTTT	CASSVQGANTEAFF
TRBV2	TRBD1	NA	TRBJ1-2	TGTGCCAGCAGCGATCCGGGACAGGGTATCTATGGCTACACCTTC	CASSDPGQGIYGYTF
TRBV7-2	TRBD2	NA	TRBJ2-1	TGTGCCAGCAGCGTGCTAGCGGGGGTGGGCAATGAGCAGTTCTTC	CASSVLAGVGNEQFF
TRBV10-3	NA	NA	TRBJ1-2	TGTGCCATCAGTGGTTCCGGGGGCGACTATGGCTACACCTTC	CAISGSGGDYGYTF
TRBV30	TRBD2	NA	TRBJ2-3	TGTGCCTGGAGCAAACCTAGCGGGATAATAGATACGCAGTATTTT	CAWSKPSGIIDTQYF
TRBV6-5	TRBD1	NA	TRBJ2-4	TGTGCCAGCAGGAGAACACAGGGGGCCGGCATTCAGTACTTC	CASRRTQGAGIQYF
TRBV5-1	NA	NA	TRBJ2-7	TGCGCCAGCAGCAGCTCGGGGGGCAACTACGAGCAGTACTTC	CASSSSGGNYEQYF
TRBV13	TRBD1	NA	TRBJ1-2	TGTGCCAGCAGCCCAACCACAGGGGACTATGGCTACACCTTC	CASSPTTGDYGYTF
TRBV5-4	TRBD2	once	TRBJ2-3	TGTGCCAGCAGCCTTGGACTAGCGGGGGCGGGAGATACGCAGTATTTT	CASSLGLAGAGDTQYF
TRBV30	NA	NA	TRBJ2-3	TGTGCCTGGAGTGTACGGTTGGGGGGCGGGGCTCTTTGGGATACGCAGTATTTT	CAWSVRLGGGALWDTQYF
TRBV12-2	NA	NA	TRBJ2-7	TGTGCAAGTCGCTTAGTAGCCCGACAGGTCCCATCCTACGAGCAGTACTTC	CASRLVARQVPSYEQYF
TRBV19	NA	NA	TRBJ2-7	TGTGCCAGTAGTGGAACTGTATTATACGAGCAGTACTTC	CASSGTVLYEQYF
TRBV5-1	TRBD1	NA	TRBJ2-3	TGCGCCAGCAGCAGCGACAGGGGGTTCACAGATACGCAGTATTTT	CASSSDRGFTDTQYF